The source of this T cell receptor beta chain is a study of T cell responses to AZD1222 COVID-19 vaccine. Across the study: The analysis combined second doses at about 4 or about 12 weeks. Findings and caveats of the study: The donor group comprised mostly white British people and more females; the analysis possibly underestimated clonal diversity. The peak T cell response came first, and repertoires were sampled only after it. Increased Spike-specific TCR breadth and depth were observed after two AZD1222 doses.

The protocol was immunoSEQ multiplex PCR, while the TCRdb copy is restricted to in-frame clones and leaves out a portion. The sample has 95,000 to 110,000 clones, approximately 89% seen once. On this clone itself: What it binds is unknown.

The TCR sequence derives from an adult in good health. The sequences come from peripheral blood, collected on day 0 of AZD1222 vaccination.

CDR3: CASSLGDTQYF. As DNA, the CDR3 is TGTGCCAGTAGCCTCGGGGATACGCAGTATTTT. J is TRBJ2-3 and V is TRBV19, with D hard to call. The CDR3 spans 11 residues. Trimming left V 6 bases short and J 6 bases short, with 7 bases between. Germline CDR1 reads LNHDA; CDR2 reads SQIVND (reference sequence).